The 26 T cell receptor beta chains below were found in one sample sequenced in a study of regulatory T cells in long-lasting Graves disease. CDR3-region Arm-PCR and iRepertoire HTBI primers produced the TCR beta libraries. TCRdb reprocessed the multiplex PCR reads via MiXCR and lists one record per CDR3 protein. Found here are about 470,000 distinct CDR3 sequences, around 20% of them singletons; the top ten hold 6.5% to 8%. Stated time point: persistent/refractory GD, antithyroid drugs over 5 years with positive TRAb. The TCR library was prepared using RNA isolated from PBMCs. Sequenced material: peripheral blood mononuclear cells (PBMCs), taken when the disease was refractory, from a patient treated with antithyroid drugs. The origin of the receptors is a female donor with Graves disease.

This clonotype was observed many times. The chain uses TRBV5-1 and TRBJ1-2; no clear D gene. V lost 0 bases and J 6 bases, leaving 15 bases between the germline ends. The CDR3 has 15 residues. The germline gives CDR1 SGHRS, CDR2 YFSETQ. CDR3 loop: CASSLVAGQRDGYTF. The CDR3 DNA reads TGCGCCAGCAGCTTGGTAGCAGGTCAGAGGGATGGCTACACCTTC.

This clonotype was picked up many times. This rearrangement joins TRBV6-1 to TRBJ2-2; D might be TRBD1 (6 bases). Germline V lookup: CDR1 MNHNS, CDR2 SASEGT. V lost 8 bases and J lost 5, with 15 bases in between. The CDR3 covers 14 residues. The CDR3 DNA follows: TGTGCCAGCCGGCGTGGGGGCTTGACCGGGGAGCTGTTTTTT. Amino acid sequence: CASRRGGLTGELFF.

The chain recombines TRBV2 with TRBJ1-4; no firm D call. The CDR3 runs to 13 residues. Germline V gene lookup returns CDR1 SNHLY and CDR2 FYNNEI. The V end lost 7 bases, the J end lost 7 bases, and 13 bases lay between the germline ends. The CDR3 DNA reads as TGTGCCAGCAAGAGTGGCGGTGGTGAAAAACTGTTTTTT. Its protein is CASKSGGGEKLFF.

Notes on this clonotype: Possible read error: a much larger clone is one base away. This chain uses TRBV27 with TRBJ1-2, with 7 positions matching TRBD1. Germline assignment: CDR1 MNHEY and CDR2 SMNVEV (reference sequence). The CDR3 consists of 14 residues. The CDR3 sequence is CASSLLTGNYDYTF. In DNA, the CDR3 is TGTGCCAGCAGTTTACTGACAGGGAACTATGACTACACCTTC.

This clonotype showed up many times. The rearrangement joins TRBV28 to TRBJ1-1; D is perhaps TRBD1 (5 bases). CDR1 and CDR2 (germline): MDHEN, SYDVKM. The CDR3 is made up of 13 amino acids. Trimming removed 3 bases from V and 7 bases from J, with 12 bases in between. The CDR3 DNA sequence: TGTGCCAGCAGTTTCGGGCGGGACTATGAAGCTTTCTTT. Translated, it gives CASSFGRDYEAFF. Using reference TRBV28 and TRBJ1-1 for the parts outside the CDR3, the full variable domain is DVKVTQSSRYLVKRTGEKVFLECVQDMDHENMFWYRQDPGLGLRLIYFSYDVKMKEKGDIPEGYSVSREKKERFSLILESASTNQTSMYLCASSFGRDYEAFFGQGTRLTVV.

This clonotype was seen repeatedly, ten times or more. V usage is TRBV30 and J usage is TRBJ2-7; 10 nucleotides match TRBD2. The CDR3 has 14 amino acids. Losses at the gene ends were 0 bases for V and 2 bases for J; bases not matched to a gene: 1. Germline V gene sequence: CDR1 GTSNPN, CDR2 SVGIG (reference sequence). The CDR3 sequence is CAWSVLAGTYEQYF. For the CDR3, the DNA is TGTGCCTGGAGTGTACTAGCGGGGACCTACGAGCAGTACTTC.

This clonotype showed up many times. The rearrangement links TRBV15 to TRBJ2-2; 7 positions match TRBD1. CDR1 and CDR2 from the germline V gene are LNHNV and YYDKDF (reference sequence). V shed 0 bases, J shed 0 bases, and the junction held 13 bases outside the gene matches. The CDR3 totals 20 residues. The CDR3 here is CATSRDFRQGVYANTGELFF. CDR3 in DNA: TGTGCCACCAGCAGAGATTTCCGACAGGGTGTATACGCGAACACCGGGGAGCTGTTTTTT.

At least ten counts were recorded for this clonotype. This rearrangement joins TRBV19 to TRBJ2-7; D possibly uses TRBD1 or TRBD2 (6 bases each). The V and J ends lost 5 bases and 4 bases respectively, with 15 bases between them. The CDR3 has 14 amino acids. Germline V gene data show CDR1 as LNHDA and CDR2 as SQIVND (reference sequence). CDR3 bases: TGTGCCAGTAGTTGGGCGGGACACCCATACGAGCAGTACTTC. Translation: CASSWAGHPYEQYF.

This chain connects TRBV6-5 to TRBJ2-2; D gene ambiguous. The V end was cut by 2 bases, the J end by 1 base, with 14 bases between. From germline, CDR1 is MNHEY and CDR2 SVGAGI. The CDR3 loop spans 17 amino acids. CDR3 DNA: TGTGCCAGCAGTTACGACGCGTTTCGGCTGAACACCGGGGAGCTGTTTTTT. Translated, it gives CASSYDAFRLNTGELFF.

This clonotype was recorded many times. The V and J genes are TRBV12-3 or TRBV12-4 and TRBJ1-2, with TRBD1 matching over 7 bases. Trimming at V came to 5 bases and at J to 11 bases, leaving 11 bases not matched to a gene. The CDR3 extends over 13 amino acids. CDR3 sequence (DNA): TGTGCCAGCAGTCCGGGACAGCCGTTATTATACACCTTC. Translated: CASSPGQPLLYTF.

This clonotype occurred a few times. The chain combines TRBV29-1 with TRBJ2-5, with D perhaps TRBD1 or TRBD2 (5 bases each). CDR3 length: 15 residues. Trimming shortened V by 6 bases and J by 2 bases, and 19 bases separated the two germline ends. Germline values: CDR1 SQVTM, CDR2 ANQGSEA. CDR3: CSVMKPGRSQETQYF. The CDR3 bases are TGCAGCGTCATGAAACCGGGACGGTCACAAGAGACCCAGTACTTC.

Here the CDR3 reads CASSAPPGEKLFF. In DNA form, the CDR3 reads TGTGCCAGCAGTGCCCCCCCAGGTGAAAAACTGTTTTTT. V gene TRBV6-1 combines with J gene TRBJ1-4; no clear D. Germline assignment: CDR1 MNHNS and CDR2 SASEGT. This CDR3 spans 13 amino acids. V dropped 4 bases and J dropped 7 bases, with 10 bases sitting between them.

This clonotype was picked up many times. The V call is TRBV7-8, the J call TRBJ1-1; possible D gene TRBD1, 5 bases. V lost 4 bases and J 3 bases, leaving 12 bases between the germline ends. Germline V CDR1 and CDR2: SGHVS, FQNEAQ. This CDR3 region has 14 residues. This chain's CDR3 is CASSSLWGDTEAFF. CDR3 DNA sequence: TGTGCCAGCAGCTCCCTATGGGGGGACACTGAAGCTTTCTTT.

The chain's CDR3 is CASSLFVGTLAKNIQYF. CDR3 DNA sequence: TGTGCCAGCAGCTTATTCGTAGGGACCCTGGCCAAAAACATTCAGTACTTC. The chain joins TRBV7-9 to TRBJ2-4; either TRBD1 or TRBD2 may supply D (5 bases each). This CDR3 region has 17 residues. The germline V gene encodes CDR1 SEHNR and CDR2 FQNEAQ (reference sequence). The germline V and J ends were trimmed by 2 bases and 1 base, with 15 bases remaining between them.

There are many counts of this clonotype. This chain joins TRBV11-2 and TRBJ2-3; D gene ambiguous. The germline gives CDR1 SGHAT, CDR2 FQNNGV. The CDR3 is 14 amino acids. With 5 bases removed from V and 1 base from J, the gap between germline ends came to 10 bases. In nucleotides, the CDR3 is TGTGCCAGCAGCACTCCTCCGGGCACAGATACGCAGTATTTT. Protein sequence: CASSTPPGTDTQYF. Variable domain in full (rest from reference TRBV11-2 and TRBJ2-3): EAGVAQSPRYKIIEKRQSVAFWCNPISGHATLYWYQQILGQGPKLLIQFQNNGVVDDSQLPKDRFSAERLKGVDSTLKIQPAKLEDSAVYLCASSTPPGTDTQYFGPGTRLTVL.

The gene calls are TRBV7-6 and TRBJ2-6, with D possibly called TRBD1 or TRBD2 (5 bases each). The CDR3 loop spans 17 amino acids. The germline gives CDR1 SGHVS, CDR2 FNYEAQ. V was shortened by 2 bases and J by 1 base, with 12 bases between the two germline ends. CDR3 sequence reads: CASSLRSWGSGANVLTF. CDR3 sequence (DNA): TGTGCCAGCAGCTTAAGATCGTGGGGGTCTGGGGCCAACGTCCTGACTTTC.

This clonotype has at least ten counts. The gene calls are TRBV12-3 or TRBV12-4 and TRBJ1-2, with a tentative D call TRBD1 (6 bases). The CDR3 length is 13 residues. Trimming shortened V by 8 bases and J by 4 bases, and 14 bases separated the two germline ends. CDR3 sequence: CASSYRVTYGYTF. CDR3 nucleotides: TGTGCCAGCTCATACAGGGTAACCTATGGCTACACCTTC.

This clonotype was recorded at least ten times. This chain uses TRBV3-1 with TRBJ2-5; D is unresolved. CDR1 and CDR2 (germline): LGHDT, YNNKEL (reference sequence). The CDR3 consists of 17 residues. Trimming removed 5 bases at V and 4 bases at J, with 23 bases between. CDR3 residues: CASSGKRWQSPRETQYF. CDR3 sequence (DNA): TGTGCCAGCAGCGGAAAGAGGTGGCAGTCCCCCCGAGAGACCCAGTACTTC.

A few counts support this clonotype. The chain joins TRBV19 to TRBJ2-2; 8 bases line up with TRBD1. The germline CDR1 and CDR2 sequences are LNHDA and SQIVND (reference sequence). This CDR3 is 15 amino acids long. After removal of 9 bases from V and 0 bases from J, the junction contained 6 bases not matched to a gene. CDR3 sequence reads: CASRQGPPNTGELFF. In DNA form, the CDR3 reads TGTGCCAGCCGACAGGGGCCCCCGAACACCGGGGAGCTGTTTTTT.

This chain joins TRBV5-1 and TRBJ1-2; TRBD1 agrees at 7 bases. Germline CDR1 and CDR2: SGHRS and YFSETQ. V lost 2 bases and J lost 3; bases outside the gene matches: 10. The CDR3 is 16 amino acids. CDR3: CASSLGQAPQDYGYTF. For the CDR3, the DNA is TGCGCCAGCAGCTTAGGACAGGCCCCCCAGGACTATGGCTACACCTTC. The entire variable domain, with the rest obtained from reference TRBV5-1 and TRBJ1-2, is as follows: KAGVTQTPRYLIKTRGQQVTLSCSPISGHRSVSWYQQTPGQGLQFLFEYFSETQRNKGNFPGRFSGRQFSNSRSEMNVSTLELGDSALYLCASSLGQAPQDYGYTFGSGTRLTVV.

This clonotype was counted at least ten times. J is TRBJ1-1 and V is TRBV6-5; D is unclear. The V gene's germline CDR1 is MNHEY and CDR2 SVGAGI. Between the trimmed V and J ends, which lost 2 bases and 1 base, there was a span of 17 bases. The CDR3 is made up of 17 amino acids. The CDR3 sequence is CASSYPRQPRRNTEAFF. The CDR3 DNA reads TGTGCCAGCAGTTACCCCCGGCAGCCCAGGAGGAACACTGAAGCTTTCTTT.

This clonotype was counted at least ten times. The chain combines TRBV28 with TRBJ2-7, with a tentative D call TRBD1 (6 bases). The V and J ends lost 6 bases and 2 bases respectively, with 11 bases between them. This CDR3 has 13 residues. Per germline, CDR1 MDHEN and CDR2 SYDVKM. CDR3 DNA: TGTGCCAGCAGCGGACAGTCTACCTACGAGCAGTACTTC. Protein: CASSGQSTYEQYF. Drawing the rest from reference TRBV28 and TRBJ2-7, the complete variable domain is DVKVTQSSRYLVKRTGEKVFLECVQDMDHENMFWYRQDPGLGLRLIYFSYDVKMKEKGDIPEGYSVSREKKERFSLILESASTNQTSMYLCASSGQSTYEQYFGPGTRLTVT.

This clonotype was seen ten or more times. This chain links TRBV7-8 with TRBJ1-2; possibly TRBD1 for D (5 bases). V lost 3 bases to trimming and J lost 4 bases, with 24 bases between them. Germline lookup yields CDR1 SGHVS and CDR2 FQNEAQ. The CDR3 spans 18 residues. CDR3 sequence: CASSFATVGAHVSYGYTF. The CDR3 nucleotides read TGTGCCAGCAGCTTCGCCACAGTCGGGGCCCACGTGAGCTATGGCTACACCTTC.

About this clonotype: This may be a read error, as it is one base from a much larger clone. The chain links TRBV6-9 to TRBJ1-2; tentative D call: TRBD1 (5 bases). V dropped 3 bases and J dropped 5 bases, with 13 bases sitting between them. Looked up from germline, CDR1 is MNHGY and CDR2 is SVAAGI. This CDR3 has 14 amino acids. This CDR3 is CASSYGADFYGYTF. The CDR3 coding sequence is TGTGCCAGCAGTTACGGGGCAGACTTTTATGGCTACACCTTC.

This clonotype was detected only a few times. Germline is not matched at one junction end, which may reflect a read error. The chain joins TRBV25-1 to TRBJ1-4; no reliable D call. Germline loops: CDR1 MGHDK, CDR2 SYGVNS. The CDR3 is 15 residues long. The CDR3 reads CVSSPRVGFPEKLFF. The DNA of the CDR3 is TGTGTCAGCAGTCCCCGTGTCGGGTTCCCAGAAAAACTGTTTTTT.

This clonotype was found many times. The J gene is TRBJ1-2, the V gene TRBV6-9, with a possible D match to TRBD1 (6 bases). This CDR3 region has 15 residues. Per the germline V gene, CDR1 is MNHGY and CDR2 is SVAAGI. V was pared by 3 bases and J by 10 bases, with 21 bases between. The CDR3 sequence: CASSYAQGSQSDYTF. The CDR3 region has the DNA TGTGCCAGCAGTTACGCACAGGGTTCACAGTCTGACTACACCTTC.